A selection of T cell receptor beta chains follows, all from one sample in a study of blood T cell repertoires in COVID-19. Profiling relied on immunoSEQ multiplex PCR, and the TCRdb table lists in-frame clones only, not all of them. The repertoire consists of around 220,000 clones, with around 87% occurring once and the leading ten covering about 10%. Sample: peripheral blood. The receptor set was obtained from a woman aged 45-60 years with COVID-19, enrolled during active disease. Each CDR3 is given with its conserved first and last residue. The D gene is left open where the match is weak. Clone sizes are given selectively: once, few, many, or a class where the clone is expanded.

cdr3_nt: TGTGCCAGCAGCGTAACAGGAGACGCAGATACGCAGTATTTT; cdr3_aa: CASSVTGDADTQYF; clone_size: NA; j_call: TRBJ2-3; v_call: TRBV9; d_call: NA
cdr3_nt: TGCGCCAGCAGTCCCGGTCGGGTCTCAACTAATGAAAAACTGTTTTTT; cdr3_aa: CASSPGRVSTNEKLFF; clone_size: NA; j_call: TRBJ1-4; v_call: TRBV5-1; d_call: NA
cdr3_nt: TGTGCCAGCAGTCCAGTACAGGGGGCAGGCTACACCTTC; cdr3_aa: CASSPVQGAGYTF; clone_size: NA; j_call: TRBJ1-2; v_call: TRBV27; d_call: TRBD1
cdr3_nt: TGTGCCAGTACCTACCAAGGGACAGAATATGGCTACACCTTC; cdr3_aa: CASTYQGTEYGYTF; clone_size: NA; j_call: TRBJ1-2; v_call: TRBV19; d_call: TRBD1
cdr3_nt: TGTGCCAGCAGTTTACCCAGACAGGTCTTAAACTATGGCTACACCTTC; cdr3_aa: CASSLPRQVLNYGYTF; clone_size: NA; j_call: TRBJ1-2; v_call: TRBV6-2/TRBV6-3; d_call: NA
cdr3_nt: TGTGCCTGGAGGGCTTCTTACATCTATAATTCACCCCTCCACTTT; cdr3_aa: CAWRASYIYNSPLHF; clone_size: NA; j_call: TRBJ1-6; v_call: TRBV30; d_call: NA
cdr3_nt: TGCGCCAGCAGCTGGGGGACTAGCGGCCAAGAGACCCAGTACTTC; cdr3_aa: CASSWGTSGQETQYF; clone_size: NA; j_call: TRBJ2-5; v_call: TRBV5-1; d_call: TRBD2
cdr3_nt: TGTGCCAGCAGTCCTTTACAGGGAAGCGGGGACACTGAAGCTTTCTTT; cdr3_aa: CASSPLQGSGDTEAFF; clone_size: NA; j_call: TRBJ1-1; v_call: TRBV28; d_call: NA
cdr3_nt: TGTGCCAGCACCTCGAGCGGGGGGACCTACGAGCAGTACTTC; cdr3_aa: CASTSSGGTYEQYF; clone_size: many; j_call: TRBJ2-7; v_call: TRBV7-8; d_call: TRBD2
cdr3_nt: TGTGCCAGCTCTACGGACAGGATGGTAGAAAAACTGTTTTTT; cdr3_aa: CASSTDRMVEKLFF; clone_size: NA; j_call: TRBJ1-4; v_call: TRBV18; d_call: TRBD1
cdr3_nt: TGTGCCAGCAGTGATTGGGGACAACACACAGATACGCAGTATTTT; cdr3_aa: CASSDWGQHTDTQYF; clone_size: once; j_call: TRBJ2-3; v_call: TRBV25-1; d_call: NA
cdr3_nt: TGTGCCAGTAGTATAGGCCCTCTAGCGGGGGGGTTGAACACCGGGGAGCTGTTTTTT; cdr3_aa: CASSIGPLAGGLNTGELFF; clone_size: NA; j_call: TRBJ2-2; v_call: TRBV19; d_call: TRBD2
cdr3_nt: TGTGCCAGCAGCCCGGCGGGGGGACTAGGGCCCCAGCATTTT; cdr3_aa: CASSPAGGLGPQHF; clone_size: NA; j_call: TRBJ1-5; v_call: TRBV5-6; d_call: NA
cdr3_nt: TGTGCCAGTAGGATAAGGACAGGGGGCGGCTACGAGCAGTACTTC; cdr3_aa: CASRIRTGGGYEQYF; clone_size: NA; j_call: TRBJ2-7; v_call: TRBV19; d_call: TRBD1
cdr3_nt: TGTGCCAGTAGTCCGTTACTTGTCGAGACCCAGTACTTC; cdr3_aa: CASSPLLVETQYF; clone_size: NA; j_call: TRBJ2-5; v_call: TRBV19; d_call: NA
cdr3_nt: TGCGCCAGCAGCTTGGATGGGGGAGGGTACTACGAGCAGTACTTC; cdr3_aa: CASSLDGGGYYEQYF; clone_size: NA; j_call: TRBJ2-7; v_call: TRBV5-1; d_call: TRBD2
cdr3_nt: TGTGCCAGCAGCTCGAGGGACAGGGGATTTTATGGCTACACCTTC; cdr3_aa: CASSSRDRGFYGYTF; clone_size: NA; j_call: TRBJ1-2; v_call: TRBV2; d_call: TRBD1
cdr3_nt: TGTGCCAGTAGTATCACTGACTATGGCTACACCTTC; cdr3_aa: CASSITDYGYTF; clone_size: NA; j_call: TRBJ1-2; v_call: TRBV19; d_call: NA